The clone carrying this T cell receptor beta chain appeared once. No antigen is known for it. The CDR3 is 14 amino acids. Trimming took 3 bases from V and 3 from J; bases not matched to a gene: 4. Germline loops: CDR1 LNHNV, CDR2 YYDKDF (reference sequence). FACS was used to enrich TEMRA cells, whereas the CD8+ and CD4+ T cells were obtained by negative isolation. The data were obtained in a study of CD8 T cells in Susac syndrome. Study-wide points: CD8+ clones in Susac expanded most in TEMRA cells and active patients.

With random hexamers, reverse transcription was performed on about 0.45 to 1 ug of RNA. TCRdb passed the immunoSEQ multiplex PCR reads through MiXCR, listing each CDR3 protein once. The sample yields about 80,000 distinct CDR3 sequences, approximately 96% seen once. The clonotype was recovered from a human donor with Susac syndrome. V and J are TRBV15 and TRBJ1-1, with 7 bases lining up with TRBD1. Input material: CD8+ T cells from PBMCs. The CDR3 nucleotides are TGTGCCACCAGCAGCAGGGGGAGTGACACTGAAGCTTTCTTT. This gives the protein CATSSRGSDTEAFF.